A single sample is the source of the 12 T cell receptor beta chains below, sequenced in a study of T cell changes during pregnancy in multiple sclerosis. Sequencing was performed with immunoSEQ multiplex PCR; in TCRdb, only in-frame clones are kept and a portion is missing. The table lists roughly 80,000 clones, around 90% of them singletons. The sequenced sample was peripheral blood, obtained before pregnancy. The receptors come from a female donor with multiple sclerosis, enrolled in a pregnancy study.

The chain employs TRBV6-1 and TRBJ2-7; 10 bases align to TRBD2. Germline V gives CDR1 MNHNS, CDR2 SASEGT. Unmatched junction bases numbered 5, after V lost 7 bases and J lost 2 bases. This CDR3 has 14 residues. CDR3 in DNA: TGTGCCAGCAATCGAGCGGGAGGGCCCTACGAGCAGTACTTC. This encodes CASNRAGGPYEQYF.

The chain is built from TRBV2 and TRBJ2-1, with D perhaps matching TRBD2 (5 bases). Trimming shortened V by 1 base and J by 0 bases, and 13 bases separated the two germline ends. This CDR3 spans 17 amino acids. Germline CDR1 and CDR2: SNHLY and FYNNEI. In DNA, the CDR3 is TGTGCCAGCAGTGAAGACGGGCCTGGGAGCTCCTACAATGAGCAGTTCTTC. Its translation: CASSEDGPGSSYNEQFF.

J is TRBJ1-1 and V is TRBV21-1; the D call of TRBD1 is as the table states it, not checked on the DNA. TRBV21-1 is a pseudogene. This CDR3 contains 14 residues. The CDR3 loop is CASSLPPGNTEAFF. The CDR3 DNA reads as TGTGCCAGCAGCCTCCCGCCAGGGAACACTGAAGCTTTCTTT.

The chain links TRBV7-9 to TRBJ2-7; D is possibly TRBD2 (5 bases). The CDR3 covers 16 residues. Trimming removed 1 base from V and 4 bases from J, with 17 bases in between. The germline CDR1 and CDR2 sequences are SEHNR and FQNEAQ (reference sequence). The CDR3 spells CASSLGETQVEYEQYF. The CDR3 DNA sequence: TGTGCCAGCAGCTTAGGGGAGACTCAAGTCGAATACGAGCAGTACTTC.

The chain combines TRBV21-1 with TRBJ2-1; the D call in the table, TRBD1, was not verified against the DNA. TRBV21-1 is given as a pseudogene. The CDR3 is made up of 19 amino acids. The CDR3 DNA is TGTGCCAGCAGCCCACGGACAGAGGGGCGCAGATACCTAGACAATGAGCAGTTCTTC. Translation: CASSPRTEGRRYLDNEQFF.

V usage is TRBV7-9 and J usage is TRBJ1-2; 9 bases align to TRBD1. J lost 3 bases, V lost 6 bases, and 8 bases had no gene match. This CDR3 spans 15 amino acids. Germline CDR1 and CDR2: SEHNR and FQNEAQ (reference sequence). CDR3 nucleotides: TGTGCCAGCAGTAGAACAGGGGGCTTATACTATGGCTACACCTTC. Translated: CASSRTGGLYYGYTF. Full variable domain (outside the CDR3, taken from reference TRBV7-9 and TRBJ1-2): DTGVSQNPRHKITKRGQNVTFRCDPISEHNRLYWYRQTLGQGPEFLTYFQNEAQLEKSRLLSDRFSAERPKGSFSTLEIQRTEQGDSAMYLCASSRTGGLYYGYTFGSGTRLTVV.

V gene TRBV5-4 combines with J gene TRBJ2-1; tentative D call: TRBD2 (5 bases). From germline, CDR1 is SGHNT and CDR2 YYREEE (reference sequence). The CDR3 covers 15 residues. V was clipped by 0 bases and J by 8 bases, with 15 bases between them. CDR3 sequence reads: CASSLDRGPHDEQFF. The DNA for the CDR3 is TGTGCCAGCAGCTTGGACAGAGGGCCCCACGATGAGCAGTTCTTC.

This clone was recorded once. The CDR3: CASSSLSGATYEQYF. The CDR3 DNA sequence: TGTGCCAGCAGTTCCCTTAGCGGGGCCACCTACGAGCAGTACTTC. The rearrangement links TRBV27 to TRBJ2-7; TRBD2 matches at 8 bases. V was clipped by 4 bases and J by 2 bases; unmatched bases: 7. Germline-derived CDR1 and CDR2 are MNHEY and SMNVEV (reference sequence). This CDR3 comprises 15 residues.

The chain has TRBV6-1 and TRBJ2-1, with unresolved D. Germline CDR1 reads MNHNS; CDR2 reads SASEGT. V was cut by 6 bases and J by 5 bases, with 5 bases left in between. CDR3 length: 11 residues. The CDR3 region has the DNA TGTGCCAGCAGGTTAAACAATGAGCAGTTCTTC. Residues: CASRLNNEQFF.

The rearrangement joins TRBV6-5 to TRBJ2-2, with TRBD2 matching over 9 bases. The CDR3 runs 14 residues. Germline V CDR1 and CDR2: MNHEY, SVGAGI. Unmatched junction bases numbered 2, after V lost 5 bases and J lost 4 bases. The chain's CDR3 is CASSLAGLTGELFF. In DNA, the CDR3 is TGTGCCAGCAGTCTAGCGGGACTCACCGGGGAGCTGTTTTTT.

The chain is built from TRBV5-4 and TRBJ1-1; D unclear. The CDR3 is made up of 14 amino acids. Germline V gives CDR1 SGHNT, CDR2 YYREEE (reference sequence). Trimming pared 4 bases from V and 7 bases from J, leaving 17 bases between. CDR3 sequence reads: CASSLNIGEGEAFF. The CDR3 nucleotides are TGTGCCAGCAGCCTTAACATCGGGGAAGGTGAAGCTTTCTTT.

In its sample, this clone was seen once. The V gene is TRBV9, the J gene TRBJ2-3; D might be TRBD2 (6 bases). There are 17 residues in the CDR3. V lost 0 bases, J lost 0 bases, and 14 bases lay in between. The V gene's germline CDR1 is SGDLS and CDR2 YYNGEE. In DNA, the CDR3 is TGTGCCAGCAGCGTAGACGGGAGCGGCTCTAGCACAGATACGCAGTATTTT. As protein: CASSVDGSGSSTDTQYF. Based on the CDR3 plus reference TRBV9 and TRBJ2-3, the full variable domain is DSGVTQTPKHLITATGQRVTLRCSPRSGDLSVYWYQQSLDQGLQFLIQYYNGEERAKGNILERFSAQQFPDLHSELNLSSLELGDSALYFCASSVDGSGSSTDTQYFGPGTRLTVL.